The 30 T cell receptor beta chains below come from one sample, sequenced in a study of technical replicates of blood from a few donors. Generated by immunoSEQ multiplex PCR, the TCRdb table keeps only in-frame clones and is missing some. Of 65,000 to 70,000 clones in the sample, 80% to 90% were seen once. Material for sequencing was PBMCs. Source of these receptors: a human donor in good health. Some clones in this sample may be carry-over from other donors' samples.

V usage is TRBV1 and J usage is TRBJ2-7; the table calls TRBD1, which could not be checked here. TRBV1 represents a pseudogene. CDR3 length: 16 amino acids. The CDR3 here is CTSSQDGARPLVEQYF. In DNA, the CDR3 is TGCACCAGCAGCCAAGATGGGGCCCGACCCCTGGTCGAGCAGTACTTC.

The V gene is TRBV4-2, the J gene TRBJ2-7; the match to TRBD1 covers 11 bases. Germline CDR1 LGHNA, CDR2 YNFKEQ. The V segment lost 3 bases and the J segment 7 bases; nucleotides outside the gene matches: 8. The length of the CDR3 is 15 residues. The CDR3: CASSQDGDRGSEQYF. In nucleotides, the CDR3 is TGTGCCAGCAGCCAGGATGGGGACAGGGGGAGTGAGCAGTACTTC.

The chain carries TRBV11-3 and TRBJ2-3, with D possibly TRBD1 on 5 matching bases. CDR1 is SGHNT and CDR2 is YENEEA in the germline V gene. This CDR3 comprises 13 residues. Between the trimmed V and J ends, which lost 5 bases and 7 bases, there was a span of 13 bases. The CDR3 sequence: CASSNRIRHTQYF. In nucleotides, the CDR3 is TGTGCCAGCAGCAACAGGATTCGTCATACGCAGTATTTT. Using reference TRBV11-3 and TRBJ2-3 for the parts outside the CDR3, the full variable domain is EAGVVQSPRYKIIEKKQPVAFWCNPISGHNTLYWYLQNLGQGPELLIRYENEEAVDDSQLPKDRFSAERLKGVDSTLKIQPAELGDSAVYLCASSNRIRHTQYFGPGTRLTVL.

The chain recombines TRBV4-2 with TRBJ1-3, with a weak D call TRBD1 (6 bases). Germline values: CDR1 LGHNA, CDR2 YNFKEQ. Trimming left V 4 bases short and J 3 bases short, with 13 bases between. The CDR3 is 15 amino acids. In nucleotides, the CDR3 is TGTGCCAGCAGCCGGATACAGGGTGGTGGAAACACCATATATTTT. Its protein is CASSRIQGGGNTIYF.

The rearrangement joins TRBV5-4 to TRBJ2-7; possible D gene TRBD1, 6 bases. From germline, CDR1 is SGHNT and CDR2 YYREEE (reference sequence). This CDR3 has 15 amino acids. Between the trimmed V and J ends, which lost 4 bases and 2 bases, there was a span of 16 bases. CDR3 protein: CASSDPGDTAYEQYF. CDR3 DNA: TGTGCCAGCAGCGACCCAGGGGACACTGCCTACGAGCAGTACTTC.

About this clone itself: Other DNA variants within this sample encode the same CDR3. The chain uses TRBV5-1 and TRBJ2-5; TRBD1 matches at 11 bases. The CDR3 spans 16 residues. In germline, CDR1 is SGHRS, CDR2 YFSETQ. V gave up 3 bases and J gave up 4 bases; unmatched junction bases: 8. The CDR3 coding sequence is TGCGCCAGCAGCTCCAGAAGGGACAGGGGGAGAGAGACCCAGTACTTC. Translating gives CASSSRRDRGRETQYF. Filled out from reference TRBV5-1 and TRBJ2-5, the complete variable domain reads KAGVTQTPRYLIKTRGQQVTLSCSPISGHRSVSWYQQTPGQGLQFLFEYFSETQRNKGNFPGRFSGRQFSNSRSEMNVSTLELGDSALYLCASSSRRDRGRETQYFGPGTRLLVL.

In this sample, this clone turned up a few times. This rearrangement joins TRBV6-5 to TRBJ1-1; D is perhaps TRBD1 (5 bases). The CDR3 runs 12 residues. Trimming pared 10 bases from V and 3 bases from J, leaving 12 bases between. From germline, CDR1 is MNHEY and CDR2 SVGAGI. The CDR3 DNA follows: TGTGCCACCAGGGCCCCTGACACTGAAGCTTTCTTT. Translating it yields CATRAPDTEAFF.

The CDR3 loop reads CASSPPQLAPEQFF. The CDR3 coding sequence is TGTGCCAGCAGCCCACCCCAACTAGCGCCTGAGCAGTTCTTC. The chain combines TRBV7-2 with TRBJ2-1, with TRBD2 identical over 7 bases. The CDR3 is 14 amino acids. J was trimmed by 9 bases and V by 5 bases; bases with no gene match: 10. CDR1 is SGHTA and CDR2 is FQGNSA in the germline V gene.

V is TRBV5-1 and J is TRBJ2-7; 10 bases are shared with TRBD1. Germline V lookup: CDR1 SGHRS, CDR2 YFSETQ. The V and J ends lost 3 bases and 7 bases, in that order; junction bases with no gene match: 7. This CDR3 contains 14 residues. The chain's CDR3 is CASSSYGTGVEQYF. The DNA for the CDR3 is TGCGCCAGCAGCTCATACGGGACAGGGGTTGAGCAGTACTTC.

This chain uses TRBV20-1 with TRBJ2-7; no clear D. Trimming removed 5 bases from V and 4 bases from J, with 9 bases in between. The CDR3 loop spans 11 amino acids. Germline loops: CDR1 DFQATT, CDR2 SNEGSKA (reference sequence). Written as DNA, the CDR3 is TGCAGTGCTCGACTGGAATACGAGCAGTACTTC. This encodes CSARLEYEQYF.

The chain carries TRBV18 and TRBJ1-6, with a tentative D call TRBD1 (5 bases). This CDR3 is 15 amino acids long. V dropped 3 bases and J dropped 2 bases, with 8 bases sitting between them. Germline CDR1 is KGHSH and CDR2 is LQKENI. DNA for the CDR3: TGTGCCAGCTCACCCGCAGGGACCTATAATTCACCCCTCCACTTT. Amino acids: CASSPAGTYNSPLHF.

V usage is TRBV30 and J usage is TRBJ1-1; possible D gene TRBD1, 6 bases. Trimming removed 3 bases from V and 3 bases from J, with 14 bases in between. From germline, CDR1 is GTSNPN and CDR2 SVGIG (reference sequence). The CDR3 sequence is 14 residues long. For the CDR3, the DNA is TGTGCCTGGAGCCAGGGGTATGGGGACACTGAAGCTTTCTTT. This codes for CAWSQGYGDTEAFF.

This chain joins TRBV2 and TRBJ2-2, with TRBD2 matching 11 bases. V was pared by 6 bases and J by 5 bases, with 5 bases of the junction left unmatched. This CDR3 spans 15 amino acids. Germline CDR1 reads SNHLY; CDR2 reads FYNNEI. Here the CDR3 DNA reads TGTGCCAGCAGCGGGACTAGCGGTAGAACCGGGGAGCTGTTTTTT. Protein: CASSGTSGRTGELFF.

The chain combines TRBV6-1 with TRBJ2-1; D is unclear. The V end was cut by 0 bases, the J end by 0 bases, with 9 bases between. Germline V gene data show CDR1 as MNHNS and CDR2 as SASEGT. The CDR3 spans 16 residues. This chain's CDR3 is CASSEAPGSSYNEQFF. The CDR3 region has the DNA TGTGCCAGCAGTGAAGCCCCGGGTAGCTCCTACAATGAGCAGTTCTTC.

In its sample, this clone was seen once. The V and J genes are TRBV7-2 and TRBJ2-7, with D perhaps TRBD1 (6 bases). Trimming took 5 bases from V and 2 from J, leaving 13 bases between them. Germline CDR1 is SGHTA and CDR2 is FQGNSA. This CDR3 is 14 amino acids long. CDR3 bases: TGTGCCAGCAGCCCGATGACAGGTCCCTACGAGCAGTACTTC. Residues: CASSPMTGPYEQYF.

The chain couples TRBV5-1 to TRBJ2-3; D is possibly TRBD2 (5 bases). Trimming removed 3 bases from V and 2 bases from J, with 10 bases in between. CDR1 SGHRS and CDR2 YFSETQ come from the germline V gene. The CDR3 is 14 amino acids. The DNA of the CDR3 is TGCGCCAGCAGCTATGGACTGCACACAGATACGCAGTATTTT. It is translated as CASSYGLHTDTQYF.

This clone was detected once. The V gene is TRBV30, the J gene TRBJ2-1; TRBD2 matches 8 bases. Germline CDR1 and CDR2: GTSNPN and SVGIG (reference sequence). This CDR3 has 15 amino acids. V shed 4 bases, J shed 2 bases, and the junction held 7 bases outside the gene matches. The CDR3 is CAWKDPGLAYNEQFF. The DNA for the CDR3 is TGTGCCTGGAAAGACCCGGGACTAGCCTACAATGAGCAGTTCTTC.

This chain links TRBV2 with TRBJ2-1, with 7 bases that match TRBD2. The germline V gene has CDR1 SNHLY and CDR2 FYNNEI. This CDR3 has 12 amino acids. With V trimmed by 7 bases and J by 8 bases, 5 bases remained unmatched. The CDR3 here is CASIKGRDEQFF. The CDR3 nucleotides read TGTGCCAGCATAAAGGGGAGGGATGAGCAGTTCTTC.

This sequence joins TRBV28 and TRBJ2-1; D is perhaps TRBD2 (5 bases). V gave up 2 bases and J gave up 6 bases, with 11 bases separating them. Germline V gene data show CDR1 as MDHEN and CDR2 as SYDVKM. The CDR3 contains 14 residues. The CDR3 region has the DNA TGTGCCAGCAGTTTAGGTGGGAGCTCCAATGAGCAGTTCTTC. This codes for CASSLGGSSNEQFF. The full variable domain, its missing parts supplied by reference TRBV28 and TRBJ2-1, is DVKVTQSSRYLVKRTGEKVFLECVQDMDHENMFWYRQDPGLGLRLIYFSYDVKMKEKGDIPEGYSVSREKKERFSLILESASTNQTSMYLCASSLGGSSNEQFFGPGTRLTVL.

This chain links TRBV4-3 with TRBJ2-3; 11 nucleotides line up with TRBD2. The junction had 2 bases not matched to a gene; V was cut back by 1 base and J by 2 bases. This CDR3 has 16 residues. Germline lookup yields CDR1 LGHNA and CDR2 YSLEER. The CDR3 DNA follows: TGCGCCAGCAGCCAAGTGACTAGCGGGACCACAGATACGCAGTATTTT. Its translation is CASSQVTSGTTDTQYF.

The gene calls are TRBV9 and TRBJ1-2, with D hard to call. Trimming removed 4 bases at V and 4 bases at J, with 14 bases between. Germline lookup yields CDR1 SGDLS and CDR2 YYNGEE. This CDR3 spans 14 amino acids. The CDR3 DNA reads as TGTGCCAGCAGCCCAAAGGCAGGCCCCTATGGCTACACCTTC. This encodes CASSPKAGPYGYTF.

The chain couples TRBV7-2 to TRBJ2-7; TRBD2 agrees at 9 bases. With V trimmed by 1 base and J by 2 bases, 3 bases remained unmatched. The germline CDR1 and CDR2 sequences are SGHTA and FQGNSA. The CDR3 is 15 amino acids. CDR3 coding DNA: TGTGCCAGCAGCTTAGTAGCGGGAGCGACCTACGAGCAGTACTTC. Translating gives CASSLVAGATYEQYF.

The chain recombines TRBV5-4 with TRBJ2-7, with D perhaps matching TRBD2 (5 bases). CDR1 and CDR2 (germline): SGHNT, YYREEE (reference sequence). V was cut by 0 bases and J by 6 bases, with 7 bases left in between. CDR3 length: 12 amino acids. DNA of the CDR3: TGTGCCAGCAGCTTGGAGCTAGCCGAGCAGTACTTC. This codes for CASSLELAEQYF.

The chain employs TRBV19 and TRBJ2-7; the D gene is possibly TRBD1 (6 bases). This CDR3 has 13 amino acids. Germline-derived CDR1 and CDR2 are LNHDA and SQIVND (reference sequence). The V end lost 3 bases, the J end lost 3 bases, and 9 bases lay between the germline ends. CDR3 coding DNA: TGTGCCAGTAGTATGGCAGGGGTCTACGAGCAGTACTTC. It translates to CASSMAGVYEQYF.

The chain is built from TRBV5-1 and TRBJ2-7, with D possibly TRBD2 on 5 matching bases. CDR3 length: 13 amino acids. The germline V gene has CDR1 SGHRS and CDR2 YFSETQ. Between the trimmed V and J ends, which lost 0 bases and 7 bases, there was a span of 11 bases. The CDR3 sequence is CASSLDGRREQYF. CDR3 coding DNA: TGCGCCAGCAGCTTGGATGGGCGGAGGGAGCAGTACTTC.

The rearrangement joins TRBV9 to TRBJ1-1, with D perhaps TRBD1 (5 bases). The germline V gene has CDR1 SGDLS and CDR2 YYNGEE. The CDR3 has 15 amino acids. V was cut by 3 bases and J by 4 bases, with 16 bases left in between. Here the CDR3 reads CASSAGLGLVTEAFF. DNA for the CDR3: TGTGCCAGCAGCGCGGGACTCGGTTTAGTCACTGAAGCTTTCTTT.

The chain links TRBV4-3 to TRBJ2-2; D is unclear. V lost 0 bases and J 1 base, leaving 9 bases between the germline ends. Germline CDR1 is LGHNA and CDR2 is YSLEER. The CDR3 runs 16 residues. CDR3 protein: CASSQDMGLNTGELFF. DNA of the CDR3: TGCGCCAGCAGCCAAGATATGGGCCTGAACACCGGGGAGCTGTTTTTT.

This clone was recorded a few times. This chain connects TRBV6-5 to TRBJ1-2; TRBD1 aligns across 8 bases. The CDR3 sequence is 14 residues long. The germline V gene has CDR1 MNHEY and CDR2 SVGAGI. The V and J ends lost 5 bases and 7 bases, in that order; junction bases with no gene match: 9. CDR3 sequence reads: CASSPPGGWGGYTF. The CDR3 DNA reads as TGTGCCAGCAGTCCCCCAGGGGGCTGGGGTGGCTACACCTTC.

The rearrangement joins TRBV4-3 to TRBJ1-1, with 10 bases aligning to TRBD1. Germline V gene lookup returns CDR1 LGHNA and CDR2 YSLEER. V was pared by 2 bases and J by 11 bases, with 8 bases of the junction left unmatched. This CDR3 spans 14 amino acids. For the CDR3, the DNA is TGCGCCAGCAGCCAACTAGGACAGGGGGTAAAGGCTTTCTTT. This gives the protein CASSQLGQGVKAFF.

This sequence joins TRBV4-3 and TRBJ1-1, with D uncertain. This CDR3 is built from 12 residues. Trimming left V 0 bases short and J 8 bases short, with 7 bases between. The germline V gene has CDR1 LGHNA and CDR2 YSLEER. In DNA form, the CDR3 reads TGCGCCAGCAGCCAAGAGGCAGGAGAAGCTTTCTTT. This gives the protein CASSQEAGEAFF.